A selection of T cell receptor beta chains follows, all from one sample in a study of cytomegalovirus exposure and HLA in healthy donors. Sequencing used immunoSEQ multiplex PCR; TCRdb keeps in-frame clones, though not all of them. This table has about 180,000 clones, about 80% appearing once. Sequenced material: PBMCs. Source of these receptors: a woman aged 55 to 70 in good health and CMV-seropositive. Each CDR3 is given with its conserved first and last residue. The order of the fields is V gene, J gene, D gene, clone size, CDR3 DNA, CDR3 protein. A D gene is named only where the DNA matches it firmly. A clone size is listed for some rows: how often the clone was seen (once, few, many), or a class if it is expanded.

V: TRBV27; J: TRBJ2-1; D: .; size: .; DNA: TGTGCCAGCAGCCATACCCTCACGGGAGAGCAGTTCTTC; CDR3: CASSHTLTGEQFF
V: TRBV5-1; J: TRBJ1-4; D: TRBD1; size: .; DNA: TGCGCCAGCAGCTTGGGACAGGGGGTACAGTATGAAAAACTGTTTTTT; CDR3: CASSLGQGVQYEKLFF
V: TRBV25-1; J: TRBJ2-5; D: .; size: .; DNA: TGTGCCAGCAGTGAAGGCAGGGGTTTTAGAGAGACCCAGTACTTC; CDR3: CASSEGRGFRETQYF
V: TRBV30; J: TRBJ1-2; D: TRBD1; size: .; DNA: TGTGCCTGGAGTGTACAAGGGACAGGGGGTAATGGCTACACCTTC; CDR3: CAWSVQGTGGNGYTF
V: TRBV5-8; J: TRBJ2-2; D: TRBD1; size: .; DNA: TGTGCCAGCAGCCAAAGACGACAGGGCGGCACCGGGGAGCTGTTTTTT; CDR3: CASSQRRQGGTGELFF
V: TRBV30; J: TRBJ1-4; D: TRBD1; size: .; DNA: TGTGCCTGGAGCTCTTGGACAGGAGCAACTAATGAAAAACTGTTTTTT; CDR3: CAWSSWTGATNEKLFF
V: TRBV18; J: TRBJ1-1; D: .; size: .; DNA: TGTGCCAGCTCACCTCAGGGGAGCACTGAAGCTTTCTTT; CDR3: CASSPQGSTEAFF
V: TRBV5-1; J: TRBJ1-1; D: TRBD1; size: few; DNA: TGCGCCAGCAGCTGGGACAGGGTTAACACTGAAGCTTTCTTT; CDR3: CASSWDRVNTEAFF
V: TRBV10-3; J: TRBJ2-7; D: .; size: .; DNA: TGTGCCACCGTGGGGGCAGGGGACGAGCAGTACTTC; CDR3: CATVGAGDEQYF
V: TRBV7-2; J: TRBJ2-2; D: TRBD1; size: .; DNA: TGTGCCACCACCCCGGCAGGGGGCACCGGGGAGCTGTTTTTT; CDR3: CATTPAGGTGELFF
V: TRBV7-3; J: TRBJ1-6; D: TRBD1; size: .; DNA: TGTGCCAGCAGCTGGGACAGGGGGCTGAATTCACCCCTCCACTTT; CDR3: CASSWDRGLNSPLHF
V: TRBV19; J: TRBJ2-2; D: TRBD2; size: .; DNA: TGTGCCAGTAGCCCGGGGGGGATGAACACCGGGGAGCTGTTTTTT; CDR3: CASSPGGMNTGELFF
V: TRBV7-9; J: TRBJ2-7; D: .; size: .; DNA: TGTGCCAGCAGCTCCCCCGTCGGGGACACCCCTGGGAACGTAAACGAGCAGTACTTC; CDR3: CASSSPVGDTPGNVNEQYF
V: TRBV19; J: TRBJ1-5; D: .; size: .; DNA: TGTGCCAGTAGTACCGAGGCCAATAGCAATCAGCCCCAGCATTTT; CDR3: CASSTEANSNQPQHF
V: TRBV5-1; J: TRBJ2-7; D: TRBD2; size: .; DNA: TGCGCCAGCAGCTTCGGGGGAGGGTTCGAGCAGTACTTC; CDR3: CASSFGGGFEQYF
V: TRBV6-5; J: TRBJ2-1; D: TRBD1; size: few; DNA: TGTGCCAGCGGCACAGGGGTTGGTGAGCAGTTCTTC; CDR3: CASGTGVGEQFF
V: TRBV27; J: TRBJ1-2; D: TRBD1; size: .; DNA: TGTGCCAGCAGTTTTAACACAGGGGGCGGCTACACCTTC; CDR3: CASSFNTGGGYTF
V: TRBV7-2; J: TRBJ1-4; D: .; size: .; DNA: TGTGCCAGCAGCTTACGGAGTAATGAAAAACTGTTTTTT; CDR3: CASSLRSNEKLFF
V: TRBV27; J: TRBJ2-7; D: .; size: .; DNA: TGTGCCAGCAGTTTATTGGGGGAGCCGACTAGCGAGCAGTACTTC; CDR3: CASSLLGEPTSEQYF
V: TRBV28; J: TRBJ2-3; D: .; size: .; DNA: TGTGCCAGCAGCCAGGCCGGGAGAGGGACAGATACGCAGTATTTT; CDR3: CASSQAGRGTDTQYF
V: TRBV9; J: TRBJ2-2; D: .; size: .; DNA: TGTGCCAGCAGCGGAGGGGGGGGCTATAGCACCGGGGAGCTGTTTTTT; CDR3: CASSGGGGYSTGELFF
V: TRBV30; J: TRBJ1-1; D: .; size: .; DNA: TGTGCCTGGACCCACCACAACAGGGCATGGAACACTGAAGCTTTCTTT; CDR3: CAWTHHNRAWNTEAFF
V: TRBV4-3; J: TRBJ2-3; D: TRBD2; size: .; DNA: TGCGCCAGCAGACGGGTAGCGGGGGGAAGCACAGATACGCAGTATTTT; CDR3: CASRRVAGGSTDTQYF
V: TRBV11-1; J: TRBJ2-7; D: TRBD2; size: .; DNA: TGTGCCAGCAGCTTAGGAGGTAGCGGGAACTACGAGCAGTACTTC; CDR3: CASSLGGSGNYEQYF
V: TRBV4-2; J: TRBJ2-1; D: TRBD2; size: .; DNA: TGTGCCAGCAGCCTCCGATTGGGGGGCCCCACTAGCGGGGGTAGTGAGCAGTTCTTC; CDR3: CASSLRLGGPTSGGSEQFF
V: TRBV18; J: TRBJ2-7; D: .; size: .; DNA: TGTGCCAGCTCACCTCCGGGACTGCGTAGGTCCTACGAGCAGTACTTC; CDR3: CASSPPGLRRSYEQYF
V: TRBV6-1; J: TRBJ2-7; D: TRBD1; size: few; DNA: TGTGCCAGCAGTTCCCCGGGACAGGGGGTCTACGAGCAGTACTTC; CDR3: CASSSPGQGVYEQYF
V: TRBV7-2; J: TRBJ2-2; D: .; size: .; DNA: TGTGCCAGCAGCTTAGGAACGGGCGGGGAGCTGTTTTTT; CDR3: CASSLGTGGELFF
V: TRBV4-3; J: TRBJ1-2; D: TRBD1; size: few; DNA: TGCGCCAGCAGCCACGACAGGGGGCTTGGTGGCTACACCTTC; CDR3: CASSHDRGLGGYTF
V: TRBV6-1; J: TRBJ1-1; D: .; size: .; DNA: TGTGCCAGCCGGTACTTAATCACGAACACTGAAGCTTTCTTT; CDR3: CASRYLITNTEAFF
V: TRBV5-6; J: TRBJ2-3; D: TRBD1; size: .; DNA: TGTGCCAGCAGTTTTACAGGGGTCGATACGCAGTATTTT; CDR3: CASSFTGVDTQYF
V: TRBV7-8; J: TRBJ1-4; D: .; size: .; DNA: TGTGCCAGCAGCCCCCGGGACTGGAATGAAAAACTGTTTTTT; CDR3: CASSPRDWNEKLFF
V: TRBV28; J: TRBJ1-6; D: TRBD1; size: .; DNA: TGTGCCAGTCATTCGGGGACAGGGATTTCACCCCTCCACTTT; CDR3: CASHSGTGISPLHF
V: TRBV10-3; J: TRBJ2-3; D: TRBD2; size: .; DNA: TGTGCCATAACTAGCGGGGGAACAGATACGCAGTATTTT; CDR3: CAITSGGTDTQYF
V: TRBV29-1; J: TRBJ1-2; D: .; size: .; DNA: TGCAGCGTTGAAAACACGGGAGCTTTCTTCGACTATGGCTACACCTTC; CDR3: CSVENTGAFFDYGYTF
V: TRBV11-1; J: TRBJ2-5; D: .; size: .; DNA: TGTGCCAGCAGCTCTAGGGGGGGGCGAGAGACCCAGTACTTC; CDR3: CASSSRGGRETQYF
V: TRBV6-1; J: TRBJ1-3; D: .; size: .; DNA: TGTGCCAGCAGGAACAGGGCGCCTGGAAACACCATATATTTT; CDR3: CASRNRAPGNTIYF
V: TRBV21-1; J: TRBJ2-5; D: .; size: .; DNA: TGTGCCAGCACCTCTGCTACAGGTAAACAGGAGACCCAGTACTTC; CDR3: CASTSATGKQETQYF
V: TRBV5-4; J: TRBJ2-1; D: TRBD2; size: few; DNA: TGTGCCTGGGGCCGGGCTAGCGGCTACAATGAGCAGTTCTTC; CDR3: CAWGRASGYNEQFF
V: TRBV27; J: TRBJ1-5; D: .; size: .; DNA: TGTGCCAGCAGTCCGGGATGGGGCAATCAGCCCCAGCATTTT; CDR3: CASSPGWGNQPQHF
V: TRBV9; J: TRBJ2-5; D: TRBD2; size: .; DNA: TGTGCCAGCAGCGAAGAGCGGGGGTTTGGGGAGACCCAGTACTTC; CDR3: CASSEERGFGETQYF
V: TRBV2; J: TRBJ1-1; D: .; size: .; DNA: TGTGCCAGCACAACAAGGGAGGCAACTGAAGCTTTCTTT; CDR3: CASTTREATEAFF
V: TRBV13; J: TRBJ1-1; D: .; size: few; DNA: TGTGCCAGCAGCCTCCGGGGGAGTGGGAAGAACACTGAAGCTTTCTTT; CDR3: CASSLRGSGKNTEAFF
V: TRBV5-1; J: TRBJ2-7; D: TRBD2; size: .; DNA: TGCGCCAGCACCACCGGGGGGGCATCCTCCTACGAGCAGTACTTC; CDR3: CASTTGGASSYEQYF
V: TRBV5-4; J: TRBJ2-5; D: TRBD2; size: .; DNA: TGTGCCAGCAGCTTGTGGAGCGGGATTGGGGAGACCCAGTACTTC; CDR3: CASSLWSGIGETQYF
V: TRBV4-3; J: TRBJ1-5; D: .; size: .; DNA: TGCGCCAGCAGCCAAGAGTTTTCAAGTAGCAATCGGCCCCAGCATTTT; CDR3: CASSQEFSSSNRPQHF
V: TRBV28; J: TRBJ2-7; D: .; size: .; DNA: TGTGCCAGCAGCCTGGAGGGCTACGAGCAGTACTTC; CDR3: CASSLEGYEQYF
V: TRBV6-5; J: TRBJ1-1; D: .; size: .; DNA: TGTGCCAGCAGTTCTGGACAGTCCTTCGAAGCTTTCTTT; CDR3: CASSSGQSFEAFF
V: TRBV5-1; J: TRBJ2-3; D: .; size: .; DNA: TGCGCCAGCAGCCTGCGGACTAGCACAGATACGCAGTATTTT; CDR3: CASSLRTSTDTQYF